These 27 T cell receptor beta chains originate from one sample sequenced in a study of shared clonotypes between healthy human individuals. Terminally differentiated effector memory CD45RA+ cells were excluded from the naive CD8 cells, which were CD45RO-negative and positively selected for CCR7. Assay used: immunoSEQ multiplex PCR; TCRdb lists only in-frame clones, some missing. The sample consists of about 820,000 clones, around 93% of them appearing once. Source material: naive CD8+ T cells sorted from blood. The receptors stem from a young man in good health.

V is TRBV5-6 and J is TRBJ2-5, with D possibly TRBD1 on 5 matching bases. The CDR3 runs 14 residues. Trimming left V 3 bases short and J 5 bases short, with 14 bases between. Germline loops: CDR1 SGHDT, CDR2 YYEEEE. CDR3 amino acids: CASSSADIGETQYF. The CDR3 bases are TGTGCCAGCAGCTCGGCGGACATCGGGGAGACCCAGTACTTC.

The V and J genes are TRBV5-4 and TRBJ2-7; D not resolved. The CDR3 covers 11 residues. The ends were cut back, 3 bases at V and 5 bases at J, with 6 bases in the middle. Germline CDR1 SGHNT, CDR2 YYREEE (reference sequence). CDR3 in DNA: TGTGCCAGCAGCTCCGGCCACGAGCAGTACTTC. Protein sequence: CASSSGHEQYF.

The chain carries TRBV7-9 and TRBJ2-2; the D gene is possibly TRBD1 (6 bases). CDR1 is SEHNR and CDR2 is FQNEAQ in the germline V gene (reference sequence). This CDR3 spans 16 amino acids. Trimming cost V 5 bases and J 8 bases, with 21 bases left between them. CDR3 in amino acids: CASSGTGQDKRGELFF. CDR3 in DNA: TGTGCCAGCAGCGGAACGGGACAAGACAAGAGGGGGGAGCTGTTTTTT.

The CDR3 protein is CASSFLGLGNYNEQFF. The CDR3 DNA follows: TGCGCCAGCAGCTTCCTGGGACTAGGTAACTACAATGAGCAGTTCTTC. The chain links TRBV5-1 to TRBJ2-1, with 8 bases identical to TRBD2. The V gene end was trimmed by 2 bases and the J gene end by 3 bases; junction bases not matched to a gene: 7. Germline V gene sequence: CDR1 SGHRS, CDR2 YFSETQ. The CDR3 covers 16 residues.

The chain recombines TRBV15 with TRBJ2-1, with D uncertain. Germline V gives CDR1 LNHNV, CDR2 YYDKDF (reference sequence). The CDR3 loop spans 15 amino acids. Trimming took off 2 bases at V and 0 bases at J, with 8 bases between the two ends. The CDR3 DNA reads as TGTGCCACCAGCAGACAGGCTAGCTCCTACAATGAGCAGTTCTTC. This translates into CATSRQASSYNEQFF.

This sequence joins TRBV15 and TRBJ2-1; possible D gene TRBD2, 6 bases. With 4 bases removed from V and 0 bases from J, the gap between germline ends came to 16 bases. The germline CDR1 and CDR2 sequences are LNHNV and YYDKDF (reference sequence). The CDR3 has 17 amino acids. The CDR3: CATSKPGSRDSYNEQFF. CDR3 in DNA: TGTGCCACCAGCAAACCTGGCTCGCGGGACTCCTACAATGAGCAGTTCTTC.

The CDR3 reads CASSLWGARPGNEQFF. In DNA form, the CDR3 reads TGTGCCAGCAGTTTATGGGGTGCTAGACCGGGCAATGAGCAGTTCTTC. This chain joins TRBV28 and TRBJ2-1; D is unresolved. V was shortened by 0 bases and J by 6 bases, with 15 bases between the two germline ends. The CDR3 is 16 residues long. Germline V gives CDR1 MDHEN, CDR2 SYDVKM.

V gene TRBV14 combines with J gene TRBJ2-1; D is ambiguous. The V end lost 1 base, the J end lost 8 bases, and 6 bases lay between the germline ends. This CDR3 is 12 amino acids long. From germline, CDR1 is SGHDN and CDR2 FVKESK. CDR3 loop: CASSQGWYEQFF. The CDR3 coding sequence is TGTGCCAGCAGCCAAGGCTGGTATGAGCAGTTCTTC.

The J gene is TRBJ2-7, the V gene TRBV7-9; a possible D gene is TRBD2 (6 bases). The V end lost 2 bases, the J end lost 13 bases, and 12 bases lay between the germline ends. In germline, CDR1 is SEHNR, CDR2 FQNEAQ (reference sequence). The CDR3 is 11 residues long. The CDR3 DNA reads TGTGCCAGCAGCTTAACACTAGCTCTCTACTTC. Residues: CASSLTLALYF.

V and J are TRBV6-5 and TRBJ1-1; 7 nucleotides align to TRBD1. V shed 6 bases, J shed 4 bases, and the junction held 11 bases outside the gene matches. CDR3 size: 15 residues. Germline values: CDR1 MNHEY, CDR2 SVGAGI. The CDR3 nucleotides read TGTGCCAGCAGCGCCCTCGGACAGGACGGCACTGAAGCTTTCTTT. Protein: CASSALGQDGTEAFF.

The CDR3 sequence is CAWSVVGVGYEQYF. In DNA form, the CDR3 reads TGTGCCTGGAGTGTAGTGGGAGTTGGCTACGAGCAGTACTTC. This chain joins TRBV30 and TRBJ2-7; weak D call: TRBD2 (5 bases). CDR1 is GTSNPN and CDR2 is SVGIG in the germline V gene (reference sequence). V was clipped by 0 bases and J by 3 bases, with 12 bases between them. The CDR3 is 14 amino acids.

This chain connects TRBV4-1 to TRBJ2-1; D is uncertain. The CDR3 has 14 residues. Germline CDR1 reads MGHRA; CDR2 reads YSYEKL. V was cut by 6 bases and J by 0 bases, with 9 bases left in between. Written as DNA, the CDR3 is TGCGCCAGCAGTGAGGAGAACTCCTACAATGAGCAGTTCTTC. Its protein is CASSEENSYNEQFF.

The chain is built from TRBV2 and TRBJ2-7; D tentatively reads TRBD1 or TRBD2 (5 bases each). The CDR3 runs 12 residues. Germline assignment: CDR1 SNHLY and CDR2 FYNNEI. The V gene lost 7 bases and the J gene lost 0 bases, with 7 bases spanning the gap. CDR3 region: CASMGDSYEQYF. Here the CDR3 DNA reads TGTGCCAGCATGGGGGACTCCTACGAGCAGTACTTC. The entire variable domain, with the rest obtained from reference TRBV2 and TRBJ2-7, is as follows: EPEVTQTPSHQVTQMGQEVILRCVPISNHLYFYWYRQILGQKVEFLVSFYNNEISEKSEIFDDQFSVERPDGSNFTLKIRSTKLEDSAMYFCASMGDSYEQYFGPGTRLTVT.

This rearrangement joins TRBV4-1 to TRBJ1-2; D is perhaps TRBD1 (5 bases). V shed 3 bases and J shed 4 bases, with 12 bases lying between them. Germline V gene data show CDR1 as MGHRA and CDR2 as YSYEKL. This CDR3 region has 14 residues. CDR3 region: CASSQVTVAYGYTF. CDR3 in DNA: TGCGCCAGCAGCCAGGTGACAGTCGCCTATGGCTACACCTTC.

J is TRBJ2-1 and V is TRBV27; maybe TRBD2 (5 bases). The CDR3 extends over 16 amino acids. Trimming cost V 4 bases and J 4 bases, with 17 bases left between them. Germline loops: CDR1 MNHEY, CDR2 SMNVEV (reference sequence). The CDR3 region has the DNA TGTGCCAGCAGTTCCCACCTAGCAAGTCGGTACAATGAGCAGTTCTTC. Encoded protein: CASSSHLASRYNEQFF.

The genes are TRBV4-2 and TRBJ2-2; D gene unclear. There are 13 residues in the CDR3. V shed 4 bases and J shed 3 bases, with 6 bases lying between them. Germline V gene sequence: CDR1 LGHNA, CDR2 YNFKEQ. CDR3 sequence: CASSPDYTGELFF. For the CDR3, the DNA is TGTGCCAGCAGCCCAGACTACACCGGGGAGCTGTTTTTT.

The V gene is TRBV28, the J gene TRBJ1-3; no firm D call. CDR3 length: 14 amino acids. CDR1 and CDR2 (germline): MDHEN, SYDVKM. V lost 6 bases and J 0 bases, leaving 9 bases between the germline ends. The CDR3 loop is CASRPNSSGNTIYF. The CDR3 DNA sequence: TGTGCCAGCAGACCTAATAGCTCTGGAAACACCATATATTTT.

The chain is built from TRBV25-1 and TRBJ2-5; D is tentatively TRBD1 or TRBD2 (5 bases each). Trimming stripped 6 bases from V and 1 base from J, with 24 bases between. The V gene's germline CDR1 is MGHDK and CDR2 SYGVNS. The CDR3 covers 18 residues. The CDR3 spells CASSSGFRGSGPQETQYF. The CDR3, as DNA: TGTGCCAGCAGCTCCGGGTTTAGGGGATCGGGACCCCAAGAGACCCAGTACTTC.

The chain recombines TRBV7-7 with TRBJ2-1, with 8 bases matching TRBD1. The CDR3 totals 12 residues. J gave up 5 bases and V 8 bases, and 2 bases lay outside the gene matches. Germline CDR1 SSHAT, CDR2 FNYEAQ (reference sequence). This chain's CDR3 is CASGTGDNEQFF. The CDR3 DNA reads as TGTGCCAGCGGGACAGGAGACAATGAGCAGTTCTTC.

In this sample, this clone turned up once. V usage is TRBV18 and J usage is TRBJ2-2; 8 bases map to TRBD2. Germline V CDR1 and CDR2: KGHSH, LQKENI. After removal of 1 base from V and 4 bases from J, the junction contained 5 bases not matched to a gene. This CDR3 is built from 16 residues. For the CDR3, the DNA is TGTGCCAGCTCACCACTCATTCTAGCGGGCACCGGGGAGCTGTTTTTT. It codes for CASSPLILAGTGELFF.

This clone appeared once. This chain links TRBV7-9 with TRBJ2-3, with D perhaps TRBD2 (6 bases). The V end lost 5 bases, the J end lost 1 base, and 13 bases lay between the germline ends. The CDR3 extends over 15 amino acids. CDR1 and CDR2 (germline): SEHNR, FQNEAQ (reference sequence). Here the CDR3 DNA reads TGTGCCAGCAGCGATGGCGGAGGGCGCACAGATACGCAGTATTTT. As protein: CASSDGGGRTDTQYF.

This CDR3 is CASSDDRMNTEAFF. CDR3 in DNA: TGTGCCAGCAGTGACGACAGGATGAACACTGAAGCTTTCTTT. The chain has TRBV28 and TRBJ1-1; D is possibly TRBD1 (6 bases). CDR1 and CDR2 from the germline V gene are MDHEN and SYDVKM. The V and J ends lost 5 bases and 0 bases respectively, with 10 bases between them. The CDR3 covers 14 residues.

This chain connects TRBV4-2 to TRBJ2-7, with D possibly matching TRBD2 (6 bases). Per the germline V gene, CDR1 is LGHNA and CDR2 is YNFKEQ. The CDR3 has 15 residues. V was shortened by 3 bases and J by 3 bases, with 15 bases between the two germline ends. The CDR3 reads CASSQVGGVGYEQYF. The CDR3 region has the DNA TGTGCCAGCAGCCAGGTCGGGGGTGTTGGCTACGAGCAGTACTTC.

This clone was seen only a few times. This sequence joins TRBV27 and TRBJ2-1, with TRBD1 as a possible D gene (6 bases). The germline V and J ends were trimmed by 7 bases and 5 bases, with 21 bases remaining between them. Germline CDR1 is MNHEY and CDR2 is SMNVEV (reference sequence). The CDR3 length is 16 residues. CDR3 region: CASKRIGQSGDNEQFF. The DNA for the CDR3 is TGTGCCAGCAAGCGAATTGGACAGAGTGGGGACAATGAGCAGTTCTTC.

The chain carries TRBV14 and TRBJ2-5; a weak D match, TRBD1 (6 bases). The V gene lost 10 bases and the J gene lost 1 base, with 13 bases spanning the gap. The CDR3 is 13 amino acids. Germline values: CDR1 SGHDN, CDR2 FVKESK. For the CDR3, the DNA is TGTGCCACCTCGGACAGTCTCCAAGAGACCCAGTACTTC. This gives the protein CATSDSLQETQYF.

The chain recombines TRBV4-1 with TRBJ2-7; 9 bases agree with TRBD1. The germline gives CDR1 MGHRA, CDR2 YSYEKL. The CDR3 totals 16 residues. The V and J ends lost 2 bases and 7 bases, in that order; junction bases with no gene match: 12. CDR3: CASSQPPGQGNGEQYF. The CDR3 bases are TGCGCCAGCAGCCAACCTCCCGGACAGGGGAACGGAGAGCAGTACTTC.

The V and J genes are TRBV27 and TRBJ2-5; D is unresolved. Trimming pared 3 bases from V and 5 bases from J, leaving 10 bases between. Germline-derived CDR1 and CDR2 are MNHEY and SMNVEV (reference sequence). This CDR3 has 13 amino acids. The DNA for the CDR3 is TGTGCCAGCAGTTTGTGGGATGGGGAGACCCAGTACTTC. Protein: CASSLWDGETQYF.